This record covers a single TCR beta chain. Its antigen is not identified. V was clipped by 1 base and J by 6 bases; unmatched bases: 0. Germline CDR1 and CDR2: MGHRA and YSYEKL. The CDR3 runs 13 residues. PCR used 60 Vbeta primers and 13 Jbeta primers. Here immunoSEQ multiplex PCR was the method, and the copy in TCRdb shows in-frame clones only, minus some. In the table there are fewer than 250,000 clones, about three quarters of which are singletons. This entry is derived from a study of cytomegalovirus exposure and HLA in healthy donors. Study background: Caucasian-associated ancestry cluster membership applied to about 80% of 398 genotyped donors.

Overall study results and limits: Prior analysis indicated that the majority of TCR beta V segments exhibited productivity approximately 87% or approximately 30% of the time. Later analysis revealed greater clonal expansion in HLA-associated TCR beta chains than in equally common others. Trimming of TCR beta V- and J-genes showed a link, identified in a later analysis, to a missense DCLRE1C variant.

Specimen: PBMCs. The receptor's source is a man in his forties in good health and CMV-seronegative. This sequence joins TRBV4-1 and TRBJ1-2; 9 positions agree with TRBD1. The CDR3 sequence is CASSQGQGDGYTF. CDR3 nucleotides: TGCGCCAGCAGCCAAGGACAGGGGGATGGCTACACCTTC.